This is a list of T cell receptor beta chains from one sample in a study of blood T cell repertoires in COVID-19. The data were produced by immunoSEQ multiplex PCR, yet TCRdb's version contains in-frame clones alone and is incomplete. In the table there are a few hundred thousand clones, about 89% of which are singletons. The sequenced material came from peripheral blood. These receptors originate from a man between 35 and 55 years old who had recovered from COVID-19. CDR3s include the opening cysteine and the closing phenylalanine or tryptophan. The D gene is left open where the match is weak. A row's size may be missing; if present it is once, few, many or a size class.

TRBJ2-5,TRBV5-6,TRBD2,.,CASSLGLAVLSLKGTQYF
TRBJ2-3,TRBV6-6,TRBD2,.,CASSPLLAGISTDTQYF
TRBJ2-7,TRBV7-2,TRBD1,.,CASSLEGTGVYEQYF
TRBJ2-5,TRBV13,.,.,CASSSLFPKTQYF
TRBJ2-3,TRBV2,.,.,CASRSEGSTDTQYF
TRBJ2-1,TRBV15,.,.,CATSRDWPREQFF
TRBJ2-2,TRBV7-6,.,.,CASSLVPNSNTGELFF
TRBJ1-2,TRBV30,.,.,CAWSRGTGRIGYTF
TRBJ2-7,TRBV7-8,TRBD1,.,CASSVLDRAEQYF
TRBJ1-1,TRBV18,TRBD1,.,CASSPLDRGSEAFF
TRBJ2-5,TRBV7-9,.,.,CASSLAPGETQYF
TRBJ2-7,TRBV7-6,.,.,CASSLSQGFSEQYF
TRBJ2-7,TRBV9,.,.,CASSASSHEQYF
TRBJ2-6,TRBV6-5,.,.,CASSYDSSGANVLTF
TRBJ1-2,TRBV7-9,TRBD1,.,CASSWTDRGYGYTF
TRBJ1-1,TRBV4-1,.,.,CASSQGGGDLMNTEAFF
TRBJ2-7,TRBV18,TRBD2,once,CASSQTGTIQEQYF
TRBJ1-2,TRBV19,TRBD1,once,CASSTRTGGFGYTF
TRBJ2-2,TRBV10-3,.,.,CAISEKPTNTGELFF
TRBJ1-2,TRBV19,.,.,CASSLRDSSGHGYTF
TRBJ2-1,TRBV6-5,.,.,CASSYSSFRDEQFF
TRBJ2-7,TRBV4-1,TRBD1,once,CASSQEDRVTYEQYF
TRBJ2-1,TRBV11-3,TRBD1,.,CASSIGQGPYNEQFF
TRBJ1-2,TRBV6-2/TRBV6-3,.,.,CASSSSGAHYGYTF
TRBJ1-2,TRBV12-3/TRBV12-4,.,.,CASSSRTARYTF
TRBJ1-4,TRBV5-1,.,.,CASSPGGAGNEKLFF
TRBJ2-1,TRBV7-9,.,.,CASSDKGGGEQFF
TRBJ2-7,TRBV6-5,.,.,CASRQGPYEQYF
TRBJ1-2,TRBV3-1/TRBV3-2,.,.,CASSQDNRRQGYTF
TRBJ1-2,TRBV5-4,.,.,CASSLASRRPSGYTF
TRBJ2-3,TRBV10-1,.,.,CASSESVHRTDTQYF
TRBJ1-1,TRBV14,.,.,CASSQRGHLNTEAFF
TRBJ1-1,TRBV7-9,.,.,CASSLSYDRNTEAFF
TRBJ2-7,TRBV6-5,TRBD1,.,CASSRSTGANEQYF
TRBJ1-6,TRBV27,TRBD1,once,CASSLAGQGAGGRTLHF
TRBJ2-6,TRBV29-1,.,.,CSAGSSSGANVLTF
TRBJ2-7,TRBV15,TRBD1,.,CATSHDRELHEQYF
TRBJ2-1,TRBV30,.,.,CAWREPGSRLNNEQFF
TRBJ2-7,TRBV2,.,.,CASSLPRGAREQYF
TRBJ1-5,TRBV9,TRBD1,few,CASSATGRDNQPQHF
TRBJ2-2,TRBV9,.,.,CASSVVGGALNTGELFF
TRBJ1-1,TRBV10-3,TRBD1,.,CAISGTGHREAFF
TRBJ2-3,TRBV19,.,.,CASNGLTDTQYF
TRBJ2-3,TRBV5-1,TRBD2,.,CASSLALPGLAGMDTQYF
TRBJ1-5,TRBV10-3,TRBD1,.,CAIRDRYDQPQHF